The present T cell receptor beta chain was sequenced within a study of cytomegalovirus exposure and HLA in healthy donors. The PCR was carried out with 60 Vbeta primers and 13 Jbeta primers. The method was immunoSEQ multiplex PCR; TCRdb's version includes in-frame clones alone and lacks a portion of them. Among approximately 30,000 clones listed, approximately 67% were seen once. The CDR3 loop spans 14 amino acids. Trimming took 5 bases from V and 4 from J; bases not matched to a gene: 3. Germline loops: CDR1 LNHDA, CDR2 SQIVND (reference sequence). The source material was PBMCs. The source of this sequence is a middle-aged man in good health and CMV-seropositive. This chain joins TRBV19 and TRBJ2-2, with 8 bases identical to TRBD1. The CDR3 DNA reads TGTGCCAGTAGTGTCACAGGGGGCACCGGGGAGCTGTTTTTT. Translation gives CASSVTGGTGELFF.